Following are 29 T cell receptor beta chains from one sample sequenced in a study of T cell responses to AZD1222 COVID-19 vaccine. Method: immunoSEQ multiplex PCR; TCRdb's copy keeps in-frame clones and lacks some. The sample records 95,000 to 150,000 clones, just over 85% being singletons. Sequencing was performed on peripheral blood, taken on day 0 of AZD1222 vaccination. These TCRs come from an adult in good health.

J is TRBJ2-2 and V is TRBV10-3; the D call may be TRBD1 or TRBD2 (5 bases each). CDR1 is ENHRY and CDR2 is SYGVKD in the germline V gene. V was shortened by 10 bases and J by 0 bases, with 12 bases between the two germline ends. CDR3 length: 14 residues. In DNA form, the CDR3 reads TGTGCCACCAGAGGGGAGACGAACACCGGGGAGCTGTTTTTT. Translating it yields CATRGETNTGELFF.

V usage is TRBV14 and J usage is TRBJ1-2; D is undetermined. Trimming pared 3 bases from V and 5 bases from J, leaving 10 bases between. CDR1 SGHDN and CDR2 FVKESK come from the germline V gene. This CDR3 region has 13 residues. The DNA for the CDR3 is TGTGCCAGCAGCCATATCGGTGGGTATGGCTACACCTTC. This translates into CASSHIGGYGYTF.

The CDR3 loop reads CATSDSRRQGTDTQYF. Written as DNA, the CDR3 is TGTGCCACCAGTGATTCTCGTAGACAGGGTACAGATACGCAGTATTTT. The chain carries TRBV24-1 and TRBJ2-3; 7 nucleotides match TRBD1. The CDR3 sequence is 16 residues long. Per the germline V gene, CDR1 is KGHDR and CDR2 is SFDVKD. With V trimmed by 2 bases and J by 3 bases, 7 bases remained unmatched.

The chain employs TRBV5-5 and TRBJ2-1; maybe TRBD1 (6 bases). Per germline, CDR1 SGHKS and CDR2 YYEKEE (reference sequence). V shed 5 bases and J shed 0 bases, with 12 bases lying between them. The CDR3 sequence is 15 residues long. The CDR3 loop reads CASRPTGSSYNEQFF. DNA of the CDR3: TGTGCCAGCAGACCTACAGGGAGCTCCTACAATGAGCAGTTCTTC.

This chain uses TRBV28 with TRBJ2-3, with a possible D match to TRBD2 (7 bases). Germline-derived CDR1 and CDR2 are MDHEN and SYDVKM. The V end lost 5 bases, the J end lost 10 bases, and 16 bases lay between the germline ends. The CDR3 runs 13 residues. In nucleotides, the CDR3 is TGTGCCAGCAGTACCCGGGGGGCCGTGGCGCAGTATTTT. It yields the protein CASSTRGAVAQYF.

This sequence joins TRBV27 and TRBJ1-6, with D tentatively TRBD1 (6 bases). Trimming shortened V by 2 bases and J by 13 bases, and 15 bases separated the two germline ends. This CDR3 is 14 amino acids long. Germline-derived CDR1 and CDR2 are MNHEY and SMNVEV (reference sequence). For the CDR3, the DNA is TGTGCCAGCAGTTTAGACCGGACAGCCCGGCCCCTCCACTTT. The encoded protein is CASSLDRTARPLHF.

The genes are TRBV10-3 and TRBJ2-3; a weak D match, TRBD1 (6 bases). V was cut by 4 bases and J by 2 bases, with 7 bases left in between. Germline-derived CDR1 and CDR2 are ENHRY and SYGVKD. There are 13 residues in the CDR3. CDR3 nucleotides: TGTGCCATCAGTGGACAGGCCACAGATACGCAGTATTTT. Amino acids: CAISGQATDTQYF.

The rearrangement joins TRBV5-1 to TRBJ1-2; 7 nucleotides align to TRBD1. The CDR3 totals 14 residues. Germline CDR1 is SGHRS and CDR2 is YFSETQ. V lost 5 bases to trimming and J lost 2 bases; unmatched junction nucleotides: 6. Written as DNA, the CDR3 is TGCGCCAGCAGTCGGGACAGTCCCAACTATGGCTACACCTTC. This gives the protein CASSRDSPNYGYTF.

This clone was detected only a few times. The chain has TRBV20-1 and TRBJ1-2; possible D gene TRBD1, 6 bases. The V gene's germline CDR1 is DFQATT and CDR2 SNEGSKA (reference sequence). V lost 3 bases and J lost 10, with 12 bases in between. This CDR3 is built from 11 residues. CDR3 bases: TGCAGTGCTAGCTCTAACAGGGTCTACACCTTC. Translation gives CSASSNRVYTF.

V usage is TRBV5-1 and J usage is TRBJ2-7; 8 nucleotides line up with TRBD1. The CDR3 contains 14 residues. The junction had 5 bases not matched to a gene; V was cut back by 3 bases and J by 3 bases. Germline V gene lookup returns CDR1 SGHRS and CDR2 YFSETQ. The CDR3 protein is CASSSGQVVYEQYF. DNA of the CDR3: TGCGCCAGCAGCTCGGGACAGGTGGTCTACGAGCAGTACTTC. The whole variable domain, filled in from reference TRBV5-1 and TRBJ2-7, reads KAGVTQTPRYLIKTRGQQVTLSCSPISGHRSVSWYQQTPGQGLQFLFEYFSETQRNKGNFPGRFSGRQFSNSRSEMNVSTLELGDSALYLCASSSGQVVYEQYFGPGTRLTVT.

This chain joins TRBV7-2 and TRBJ1-5; D call uncertain. This CDR3 region has 15 residues. The V end was cut by 5 bases, the J end by 7 bases, with 18 bases between. Germline V gene lookup returns CDR1 SGHTA and CDR2 FQGNSA. For the CDR3, the DNA is TGTGCCAGCAGCCCGGACGGCGCCAACTGGCAGCCCCAGCATTTT. Translated: CASSPDGANWQPQHF.

The J gene is TRBJ1-2, the V gene TRBV20-1; D remains unclear. Germline V gene lookup returns CDR1 DFQATT and CDR2 SNEGSKA (reference sequence). The CDR3 length is 11 residues. V was pared by 3 bases and J by 2 bases, with 4 bases between. The CDR3 region is CSARRNYGYTF. CDR3 DNA: TGCAGTGCTAGGCGGAACTATGGCTACACCTTC.

The chain recombines TRBV28 with TRBJ2-7, with 11 nucleotides matching TRBD1. Unmatched junction bases numbered 8, after V lost 7 bases and J lost 3 bases. The germline CDR1 and CDR2 sequences are MDHEN and SYDVKM. The CDR3 contains 15 residues. The CDR3 coding sequence is TGTGCCAGCAATGCCCCCGGGACAGGGGGCTACGAGCAGTACTTC. Translation: CASNAPGTGGYEQYF.

This chain uses TRBV4-2 with TRBJ1-2, with D unclear. The V gene's germline CDR1 is LGHNA and CDR2 YNFKEQ. This CDR3 region has 14 residues. Trimming stripped 0 bases from V and 8 bases from J, with 13 bases between. Here the CDR3 reads CASSQDPGRGGYTF. The CDR3, as DNA: TGTGCCAGCAGCCAAGATCCGGGAAGAGGCGGCTACACCTTC.

This sequence joins TRBV5-6 and TRBJ2-2, with D possibly TRBD2 on 7 matching bases. Germline CDR1 reads SGHDT; CDR2 reads YYEEEE. The CDR3 is 16 residues long. The V end lost 4 bases, the J end lost 0 bases, and 13 bases lay between the germline ends. CDR3 DNA: TGTGCCAGCAGCACAAGAGGGGGGGCGAACACCGGGGAGCTGTTTTTT. Its protein is CASSTRGGANTGELFF.

The V call is TRBV3-1 (or the pseudogene TRBV3-2), the J call TRBJ2-1; 10 nucleotides agree with TRBD2. This CDR3 comprises 14 residues. CDR1 is LGHDT and CDR2 is YNNKEL in the germline V gene (reference sequence). V was pared by 4 bases and J by 10 bases, with 7 bases of the junction left unmatched. DNA of the CDR3: TGTGCCAGCAGCCCTCGGACTAGCGGAGGGGAGCAGTTCTTC. Translating gives CASSPRTSGGEQFF.

CDR3 DNA sequence: TGTGCCAGCAGCCAACATAGAGGGGTGGCGACAGATACGCAGTATTTT. It specifies CASSQHRGVATDTQYF. V usage is TRBV14 and J usage is TRBJ2-3, with D perhaps TRBD1 or TRBD2 (5 bases each). V lost 2 bases and J lost 3, with 15 bases in between. This CDR3 has 16 residues. CDR1 is SGHDN, CDR2 FVKESK, per germline.

The chain has TRBV27 and TRBJ2-1; the D gene is possibly TRBD2 (6 bases). Trimming removed 7 bases from V and 10 bases from J, with 11 bases in between. Germline CDR1 reads MNHEY; CDR2 reads SMNVEV (reference sequence). This CDR3 comprises 11 residues. CDR3 DNA sequence: TGTGCCAGCACTCTTGCGGGGGAGCAGTTCTTC. Its protein product is CASTLAGEQFF.

Here the CDR3 reads CASSPPRGVGYEQYF. Here the CDR3 DNA reads TGTGCCAGCAGTCCGCCGAGGGGGGTCGGGTACGAGCAGTACTTC. This sequence joins TRBV6-2 or TRBV6-3 and TRBJ2-7; tentatively, D is TRBD1 or TRBD2 (6 bases each). V lost 5 bases, J lost 4 bases, and 18 bases lay in between. This CDR3 spans 15 amino acids. Germline V gene sequence: CDR1 MNHEY, CDR2 SVGEGT.

This chain uses TRBV5-1 with TRBJ2-1, with 9 bases identical to TRBD2. This CDR3 is 15 amino acids long. Germline values: CDR1 SGHRS, CDR2 YFSETQ. The J segment lost 2 bases and the V segment lost 0 bases, leaving 0 bases of the junction unmatched. CDR3 coding DNA: TGCGCCAGCAGCTTGGGCGGGGGGGCCTACAATGAGCAGTTCTTC. Translation: CASSLGGGAYNEQFF.

V is TRBV30 and J is TRBJ1-4; no firm D call. Germline lookup yields CDR1 GTSNPN and CDR2 SVGIG (reference sequence). V was cut by 4 bases and J by 7 bases, with 19 bases left in between. There are 15 residues in the CDR3. For the CDR3, the DNA is TGTGCCTGGAATTTAGGCTTGGGTCTAGGTGAAAAACTGTTTTTT. Its protein is CAWNLGLGLGEKLFF.

The CDR3 is CASSTPRGQGYQPQHF. The CDR3 nucleotides are TGTGCCAGTAGTACCCCTCGGGGACAGGGCTATCAGCCCCAGCATTTT. V and J are TRBV19 and TRBJ1-5, with 9 bases that match TRBD1. V lost 4 bases to trimming and J lost 5 bases; unmatched junction nucleotides: 9. The CDR3 runs 16 residues. Per the germline V gene, CDR1 is LNHDA and CDR2 is SQIVND (reference sequence).

In its sample, this clone was seen a few times. The chain links TRBV7-9 to TRBJ2-1, with TRBD2 identical over 9 bases. This CDR3 is 13 amino acids long. Germline V lookup: CDR1 SEHNR, CDR2 FQNEAQ (reference sequence). Losses at the gene ends were 5 bases for V and 16 bases for J; bases not matched to a gene: 12. The CDR3 loop reads CASSPVGGRGGFF. In DNA form, the CDR3 reads TGTGCCAGCAGCCCAGTGGGCGGGAGGGGTGGATTCTTC.

In DNA, the CDR3 is TGTGCCAGCAGCCAAGATCGGCATTCGCGGGGGGCGATCACAGATACGCAGTATTTT. Its protein product is CASSQDRHSRGAITDTQYF. This chain joins TRBV4-2 and TRBJ2-3; 8 bases are shared with TRBD2. There are 19 residues in the CDR3. The V segment lost 0 bases and the J segment 2 bases; nucleotides outside the gene matches: 13. The germline V gene encodes CDR1 LGHNA and CDR2 YNFKEQ.

The CDR3 DNA reads TGTGCCTGGAGGGGGGGGTTTGGGGATTCACCCCTCCACTTT. This codes for CAWRGGFGDSPLHF. The J gene is TRBJ1-6, the V gene TRBV30; a possible D gene is TRBD1 (5 bases). CDR1 and CDR2 from the germline V gene are GTSNPN and SVGIG (reference sequence). The V end was cut by 3 bases, the J end by 8 bases, with 14 bases between. The CDR3 consists of 14 residues.

This chain uses TRBV2 with TRBJ1-5, with no clear D. The V gene's germline CDR1 is SNHLY and CDR2 FYNNEI. Trimming left V 3 bases short and J 4 bases short, with 13 bases between. The CDR3 spans 15 residues. CDR3 in DNA: TGTGCCAGCAGTGATGGGCCACTCGGGAATCAGCCCCAGCATTTT. This codes for CASSDGPLGNQPQHF.

The V and J genes are TRBV10-3 and TRBJ2-4; 15 nucleotides match TRBD2. The CDR3 sequence is 15 residues long. V gave up 2 bases and J gave up 7 bases; unmatched junction bases: 0. Germline V gene lookup returns CDR1 ENHRY and CDR2 SYGVKD. Here the CDR3 DNA reads TGTGCCATCAGTGAGGGGACTAGCGGGGGGAACATTCAGTACTTC. It encodes CAISEGTSGGNIQYF.

Here the CDR3 reads CASSSGTPYSNYGYTF. CDR3 bases: TGTGCCAGCAGTTCCGGGACACCATATTCTAACTATGGCTACACCTTC. J is TRBJ1-2 and V is TRBV28; weak D call: TRBD1 (6 bases). V lost 4 bases and J lost 0, with 15 bases in between. CDR1 and CDR2 from the germline V gene are MDHEN and SYDVKM. The CDR3 runs 16 residues.

This rearrangement joins TRBV7-9 to TRBJ2-6, with a possible D match to TRBD1 (5 bases). V was cut by 1 base and J by 2 bases, with 12 bases left in between. Germline CDR1 SEHNR, CDR2 FQNEAQ (reference sequence). This CDR3 is built from 17 residues. This CDR3 reads CASSLGPQGAGANVLTF. The CDR3 nucleotides read TGTGCCAGCAGCTTAGGGCCCCAAGGGGCTGGGGCCAACGTCCTGACTTTC.